This paragraph reports one TCR beta chain. This entry belongs to a study of blood T cell repertoires in COVID-19. Study as a whole: Acute and convalescent COVID-19 specimens originated in the United States, Italy and Spain. PBMCs, B-cell-depleted T cells, or T cells were the source of the cDNA or gDNA that made up the material.

Original handling: Scientists estimated how many nucleated cells there were by amplifying reference gene primers. The method was immunoSEQ multiplex PCR; TCRdb's version includes in-frame clones alone and lacks a portion of them. That table gives V, J and clone size, and the DNA gave D and trimming. The data contain about 100,000 clones, approximately 93% of them singletons. The specimen was peripheral blood. This clonotype was sampled from a man in his sixties with acute or convalescent COVID-19.

CDR3 sequence: CASGRGGPMVGYTF. Here the CDR3 DNA reads TGTGCCAGCGGAAGGGGTGGCCCTATGGTGGGCTACACCTTC. The chain has TRBV27 and TRBJ1-2, with D perhaps matching TRBD1 (5 bases). Looked up from germline, CDR1 is MNHEY and CDR2 is SMNVEV (reference sequence). This CDR3 is built from 14 residues. V gave up 8 bases and J gave up 8 bases, with 21 bases separating them.